Described below is a single T cell receptor (beta chain) sequence and its context. Produced via immunoSEQ multiplex PCR; TCRdb's table is partial and in-frame only. The table has 120,000 or so clones, 70% to 90% seen once. This record belongs to a study of blood T cell repertoires in COVID-19. V was clipped by 4 bases and J by 8 bases; unmatched bases: 8. The CDR3 consists of 13 residues. Per germline, CDR1 SQVTM and CDR2 ANQGSEA. Sequencing was performed on peripheral blood. The chain employs TRBV29-1 and TRBJ1-2, with 9 bases fitting TRBD1. The receptor was isolated from a human donor in a cohort sampled during active COVID-19. CDR3 in amino acids: CSVVDRGFRGYTF. As DNA, the CDR3 is TGCAGCGTTGTAGACAGGGGGTTTCGGGGCTACACCTTC.